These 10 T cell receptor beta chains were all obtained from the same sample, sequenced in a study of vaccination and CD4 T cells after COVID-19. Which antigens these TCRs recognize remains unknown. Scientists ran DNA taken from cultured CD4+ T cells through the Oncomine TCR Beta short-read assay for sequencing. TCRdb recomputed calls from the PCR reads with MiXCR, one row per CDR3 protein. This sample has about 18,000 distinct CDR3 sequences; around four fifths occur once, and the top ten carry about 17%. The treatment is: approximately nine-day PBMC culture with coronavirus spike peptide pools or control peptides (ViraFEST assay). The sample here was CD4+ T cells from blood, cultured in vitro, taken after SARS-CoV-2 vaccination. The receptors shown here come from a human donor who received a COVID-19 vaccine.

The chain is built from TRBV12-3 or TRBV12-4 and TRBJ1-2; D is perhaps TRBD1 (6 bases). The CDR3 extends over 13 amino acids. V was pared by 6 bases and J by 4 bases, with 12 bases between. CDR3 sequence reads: CASSPTGSYGYTF. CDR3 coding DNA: TGTGCCAGCAGCCCAACAGGGAGCTATGGCTACACCTTC.

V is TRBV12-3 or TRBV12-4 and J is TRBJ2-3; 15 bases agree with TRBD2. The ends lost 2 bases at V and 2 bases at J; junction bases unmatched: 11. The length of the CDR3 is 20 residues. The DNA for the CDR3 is TGTGCCAGCAGTTTATGGACTAGCGGGGGGGTACGCCGACACACAGATACGCAGTATTTT. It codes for CASSLWTSGGVRRHTDTQYF.

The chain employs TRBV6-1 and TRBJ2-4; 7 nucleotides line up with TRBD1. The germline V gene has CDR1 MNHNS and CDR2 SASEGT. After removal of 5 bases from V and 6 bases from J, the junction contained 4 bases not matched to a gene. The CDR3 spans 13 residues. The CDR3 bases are TGTGCCAGCAGTCCGGACAGGTTAAACATTCAGTACTTC. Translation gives CASSPDRLNIQYF.

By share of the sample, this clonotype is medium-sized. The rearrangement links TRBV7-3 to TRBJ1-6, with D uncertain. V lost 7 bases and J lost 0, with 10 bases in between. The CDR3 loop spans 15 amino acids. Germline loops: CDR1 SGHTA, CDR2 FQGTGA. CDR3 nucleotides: TGTGCCAGCACCAAGTCCGGCTCCTATAATTCACCCCTCCACTTT. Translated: CASTKSGSYNSPLHF.

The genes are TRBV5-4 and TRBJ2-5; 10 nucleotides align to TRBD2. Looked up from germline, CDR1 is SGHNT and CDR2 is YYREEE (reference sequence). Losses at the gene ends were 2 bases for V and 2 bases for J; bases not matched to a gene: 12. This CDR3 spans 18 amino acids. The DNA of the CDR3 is TGTGCCAGCAGCTTCCCCGGGCTAGCGGGGGAAAGACAAGAGACCCAGTACTTC. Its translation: CASSFPGLAGERQETQYF.

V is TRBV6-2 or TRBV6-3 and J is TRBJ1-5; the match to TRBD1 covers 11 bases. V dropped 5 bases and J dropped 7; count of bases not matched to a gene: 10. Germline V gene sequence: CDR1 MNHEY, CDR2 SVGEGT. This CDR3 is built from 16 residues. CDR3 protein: CASSPGTGGLAQPQHF. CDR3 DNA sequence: TGTGCCAGCAGTCCCGGGACAGGGGGTTTAGCGCAGCCCCAGCATTTT.

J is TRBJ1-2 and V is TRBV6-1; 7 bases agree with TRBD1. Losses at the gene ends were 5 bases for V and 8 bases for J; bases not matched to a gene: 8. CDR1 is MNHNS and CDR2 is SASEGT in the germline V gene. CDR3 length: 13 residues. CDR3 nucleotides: TGTGCCAGCAGTCCGACAGGGCTCTGGGGCTACACCTTC. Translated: CASSPTGLWGYTF.

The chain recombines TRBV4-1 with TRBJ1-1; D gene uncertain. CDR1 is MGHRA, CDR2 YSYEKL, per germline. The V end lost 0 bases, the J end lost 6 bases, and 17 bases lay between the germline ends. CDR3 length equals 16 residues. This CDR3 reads CASSQETLFRFAEAFF. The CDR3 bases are TGCGCCAGCAGCCAAGAGACTTTATTTCGATTCGCTGAAGCTTTCTTT.

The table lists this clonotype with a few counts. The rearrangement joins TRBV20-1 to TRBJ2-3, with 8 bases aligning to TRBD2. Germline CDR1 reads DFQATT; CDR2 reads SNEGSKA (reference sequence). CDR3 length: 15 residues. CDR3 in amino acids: CSALSGADLTDTQYF. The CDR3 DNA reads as TGCAGCGCCCTTAGCGGGGCCGATCTCACAGATACGCAGTATTTT.

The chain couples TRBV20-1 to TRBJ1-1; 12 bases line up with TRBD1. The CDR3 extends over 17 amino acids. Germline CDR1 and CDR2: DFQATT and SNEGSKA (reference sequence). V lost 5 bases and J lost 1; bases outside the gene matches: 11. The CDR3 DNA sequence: TGCAGTGCTCTATCACCGGGACAGGGGGCCGGGAACACTGAAGCTTTCTTT. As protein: CSALSPGQGAGNTEAFF.